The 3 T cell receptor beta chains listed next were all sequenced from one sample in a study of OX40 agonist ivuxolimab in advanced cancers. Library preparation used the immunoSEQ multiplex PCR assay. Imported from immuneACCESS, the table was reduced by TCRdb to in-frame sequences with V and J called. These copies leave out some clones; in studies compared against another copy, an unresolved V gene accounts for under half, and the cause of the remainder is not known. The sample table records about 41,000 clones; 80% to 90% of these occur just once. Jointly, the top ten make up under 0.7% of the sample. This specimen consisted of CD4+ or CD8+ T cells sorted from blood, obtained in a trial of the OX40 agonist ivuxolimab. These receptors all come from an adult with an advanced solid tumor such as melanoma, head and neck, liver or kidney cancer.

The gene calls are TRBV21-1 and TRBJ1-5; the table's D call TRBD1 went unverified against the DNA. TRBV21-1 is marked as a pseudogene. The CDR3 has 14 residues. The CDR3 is CASSNRGYNQPQHF. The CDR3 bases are TGTGCCAGCAGCAACAGGGGTTACAATCAGCCCCAGCATTTT.

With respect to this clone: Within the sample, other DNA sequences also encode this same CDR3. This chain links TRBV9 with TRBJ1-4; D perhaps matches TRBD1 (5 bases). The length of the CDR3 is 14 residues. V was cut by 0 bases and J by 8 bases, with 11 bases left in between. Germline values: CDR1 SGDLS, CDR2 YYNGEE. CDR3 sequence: CASSVVGASEKLFF. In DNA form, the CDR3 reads TGTGCCAGCAGCGTAGTAGGGGCTTCCGAAAAACTGTTTTTT.

The CDR3 region is CASSIRDRPYEQYF. The CDR3 DNA reads TGTGCCAGTAGTATCCGGGACAGACCCTACGAGCAGTACTTC. The chain is built from TRBV19 and TRBJ2-7, with 7 positions matching TRBD1. J was trimmed by 2 bases and V by 3 bases; bases with no gene match: 4. CDR1 is LNHDA, CDR2 SQIVND, per germline (reference sequence). The CDR3 runs 14 residues.